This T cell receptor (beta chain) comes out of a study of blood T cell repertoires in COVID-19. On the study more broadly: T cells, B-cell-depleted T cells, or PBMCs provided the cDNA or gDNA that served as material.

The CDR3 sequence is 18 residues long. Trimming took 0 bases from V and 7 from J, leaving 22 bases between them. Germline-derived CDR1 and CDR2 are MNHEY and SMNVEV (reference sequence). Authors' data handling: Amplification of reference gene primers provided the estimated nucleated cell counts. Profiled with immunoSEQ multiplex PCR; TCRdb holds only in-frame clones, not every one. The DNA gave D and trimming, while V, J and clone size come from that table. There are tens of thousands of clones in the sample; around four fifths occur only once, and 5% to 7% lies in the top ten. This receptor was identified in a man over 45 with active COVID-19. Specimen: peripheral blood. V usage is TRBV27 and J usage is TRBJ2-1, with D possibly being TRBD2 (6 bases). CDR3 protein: CASSLSELASPIGNEQFF. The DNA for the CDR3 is TGTGCCAGCAGTTTATCGGAGCTAGCGAGCCCGATTGGGAATGAGCAGTTCTTC.